This T cell receptor beta chain was identified during a study of shared clonotypes between healthy human individuals. About the research overall: The study used three CD4 naive, three CD4 memory, two CD8 naive and one CD8 memory plate per donor. Findings and caveats of the study: In contrast to clonotypes shared by all four donors, non-shared clonotypes had lower generation probabilities. Sharing of clonotypes among donors was expected to vary with sequencing depth. Enrolling few donors narrowed the genetic and exposure-history diversity that was represented.

Germline CDR1 reads SGHAT; CDR2 reads FQNNGV. The CDR3 is 12 amino acids. Trimming left V 3 bases short and J 4 bases short, with 7 bases between. TCRdb keeps only in-frame clones here, not all; method: immunoSEQ multiplex PCR. The table shows hundreds of thousands of clones, with about 91% occurring only once. CD45RO-negative, CCR7-selected cells formed the naive CD8 fraction, which excluded terminally differentiated effector memory CD45RA+ cells. Comment on this clone: What it binds is unknown.

The V call is TRBV11-2, the J call TRBJ2-7, with D possibly being TRBD1 (6 bases). The source is a man aged 30 to 45 in good health. The sample consisted of naive CD8+ T cells sorted from blood. CDR3 nucleotide sequence: TGTGCCAGCAGCTTCGGACAGTACGAGCAGTACTTC. Its translation is CASSFGQYEQYF.